These 26 T cell receptor beta chains originate from one sample sequenced in a study of shared clonotypes between healthy human individuals. Clones were sequenced by immunoSEQ multiplex PCR, and TCRdb holds only the in-frame ones, with some missing. The table has hundreds of thousands of clones, roughly 98% seen once. Naive CD8 isolation took CD45RO-negative cells positively selected for CCR7 and excluded terminally differentiated effector memory CD45RA+ cells. Sequencing used naive CD8+ T cells sorted from blood. The receptors originated from a man aged 25 to 40 in good health.

The chain couples TRBV4-3 to TRBJ1-3, with TRBD1 as a possible D gene (5 bases). The CDR3 length is 15 residues. V lost 0 bases to trimming and J lost 4 bases, with 10 bases between them. Germline values: CDR1 LGHNA, CDR2 YSLEER. CDR3 protein: CASSQDRASGNTIYF. The CDR3 DNA reads as TGCGCCAGCAGCCAAGACAGGGCTTCGGGAAACACCATATATTTT.

For this clone: Distinct nucleotide sequences in the sample also encode this CDR3. The chain is built from TRBV27 and TRBJ2-7, with a possible D match to TRBD2 (6 bases). V shed 3 bases and J shed 4 bases, with 10 bases lying between them. The CDR3 has 13 amino acids. Germline CDR1 and CDR2: MNHEY and SMNVEV (reference sequence). CDR3 nucleotide sequence: TGTGCCAGCAGTTTGAGTGGGAGGTACGAGCAGTACTTC. Translated: CASSLSGRYEQYF.

V usage is TRBV6-5 and J usage is TRBJ2-7; 7 bases fit TRBD1. Losses at the gene ends were 6 bases for V and 5 bases for J; bases not matched to a gene: 4. This CDR3 comprises 12 residues. Germline V gives CDR1 MNHEY, CDR2 SVGAGI. This chain's CDR3 is CASRSTGDEQYF. CDR3 nucleotide sequence: TGTGCCAGCAGGTCTACAGGGGACGAGCAGTACTTC.

The chain uses TRBV19 and TRBJ2-7, with TRBD2 matching over 9 bases. J lost 3 bases, V lost 5 bases, and 8 bases had no gene match. The CDR3 sequence is 15 residues long. Germline V gives CDR1 LNHDA, CDR2 SQIVND (reference sequence). CDR3 sequence reads: CASSGSGRHSYEQYF. The CDR3 nucleotides are TGTGCCAGTAGTGGGAGCGGGAGGCACAGCTACGAGCAGTACTTC.

This chain links TRBV27 with TRBJ2-7; 12 nucleotides match TRBD1. Unmatched junction bases numbered 9, after V lost 8 bases and J lost 4 bases. The CDR3 has 15 residues. Germline assignment: CDR1 MNHEY and CDR2 SMNVEV (reference sequence). CDR3 coding DNA: TGTGCCAGCGGATCGAGGGACAGGGGGCGTTACGAGCAGTACTTC. It yields the protein CASGSRDRGRYEQYF.

CDR3 residues: CASSLEASLEQYF. The CDR3 DNA reads TGTGCCAGCAGCTTAGAAGCTAGTCTCGAGCAGTACTTC. This sequence joins TRBV7-8 and TRBJ2-7; D gene uncertain. Deletions cut 1 base from V and 6 bases from J, with 10 bases between. The CDR3 runs to 13 residues. Germline lookup yields CDR1 SGHVS and CDR2 FQNEAQ.

V gene TRBV29-1 combines with J gene TRBJ2-3, with D possibly being TRBD2 (5 bases). Per germline, CDR1 SQVTM and CDR2 ANQGSEA. This CDR3 is 15 amino acids long. V gave up 2 bases and J gave up 3 bases, with 15 bases separating them. The CDR3 DNA reads as TGCAGCGTTGAAATTGAGGGAGCGAGGACAGATACGCAGTATTTT. Translation: CSVEIEGARTDTQYF.

CDR3 DNA: TGTGCCAGCAGTTGGGTCCTAACCCATGGCTACACCTTC. Amino acids: CASSWVLTHGYTF. V is TRBV28 and J is TRBJ1-2; D is unclear. The V end lost 4 bases, the J end lost 6 bases, and 12 bases lay between the germline ends. CDR1 and CDR2 (germline): MDHEN, SYDVKM. The length of the CDR3 is 13 residues.

V gene TRBV13 combines with J gene TRBJ1-2; 11 bases line up with TRBD1. The CDR3 is made up of 13 amino acids. The J segment lost 6 bases and the V segment lost 3 bases, leaving 0 bases of the junction unmatched. Germline CDR1 and CDR2: PRHDT and FYEKMQ (reference sequence). The CDR3 spells CASSLGQGDGYTF. In nucleotides, the CDR3 is TGTGCCAGCAGCTTGGGACAGGGGGATGGCTACACCTTC. The full variable domain, with the rest looked up from reference TRBV13 and TRBJ1-2, is AAGVIQSPRHLIKEKRETATLKCYPIPRHDTVYWYQQGPGQDPQFLISFYEKMQSDKGSIPDRFSAQQFSDYHSELNMSSLELGDSALYFCASSLGQGDGYTFGSGTRLTVV.

V is TRBV4-1 and J is TRBJ2-7, with 8 positions matching TRBD2. V dropped 1 base and J dropped 4; count of bases not matched to a gene: 6. Germline V CDR1 and CDR2: MGHRA, YSYEKL. CDR3 length: 15 residues. CDR3 in DNA: TGCGCCAGCAGCCAAGGCGAAGCGGGAGTTTACGAGCAGTACTTC. Translating it yields CASSQGEAGVYEQYF.

This clone is a singleton in its sample. The V gene is TRBV4-1, the J gene TRBJ2-1, with D possibly matching TRBD2 (6 bases). From germline, CDR1 is MGHRA and CDR2 YSYEKL. The CDR3 is 16 residues long. Trimming took off 0 bases at V and 6 bases at J, with 15 bases between the two ends. Here the CDR3 reads CASSQDGTPLGNEQFF. Written as DNA, the CDR3 is TGCGCCAGCAGCCAAGATGGGACTCCCCTGGGCAATGAGCAGTTCTTC.

The chain uses TRBV7-8 and TRBJ1-1; TRBD1 might be the D (5 bases). Germline loops: CDR1 SGHVS, CDR2 FQNEAQ. Trimming pared 5 bases from V and 2 bases from J, leaving 9 bases between. The CDR3 loop spans 13 amino acids. DNA of the CDR3: TGTGCCAGCAGCCCACAGGTTAACACTGAAGCTTTCTTT. It codes for CASSPQVNTEAFF.

As concerns this clone: Other DNA sequences in the same sample also yield this CDR3. The rearrangement links TRBV7-9 to TRBJ2-5; D is uncertain. Germline CDR1 SEHNR, CDR2 FQNEAQ (reference sequence). Trimming left V 5 bases short and J 4 bases short, with 8 bases between. The CDR3 covers 12 residues. Here the CDR3 reads CASSPRGETQYF. The CDR3 bases are TGTGCCAGCAGCCCCCGAGGAGAGACCCAGTACTTC.

Only a few counts were recorded for this clone. The chain carries TRBV30 and TRBJ1-5; TRBD1 is a possible D gene (5 bases). With 2 bases removed from V and 0 bases from J, the gap between germline ends came to 8 bases. The CDR3 runs 14 residues. Germline values: CDR1 GTSNPN, CDR2 SVGIG (reference sequence). CDR3 protein: CAWSQGDSNQPQHF. The CDR3 DNA is TGTGCCTGGAGTCAGGGCGATAGCAATCAGCCCCAGCATTTT.

The rearrangement uses TRBV5-1 and TRBJ2-1; 9 bases map to TRBD2. This CDR3 region has 17 residues. V was clipped by 0 bases and J by 4 bases; unmatched bases: 8. From germline, CDR1 is SGHRS and CDR2 YFSETQ. The CDR3 DNA sequence: TGCGCCAGCAGCTTGGGCCCAGCGGGAGGTTTATACAATGAGCAGTTCTTC. The encoded protein is CASSLGPAGGLYNEQFF.

The chain recombines TRBV6-4 with TRBJ2-7; 9 nucleotides line up with TRBD2. This CDR3 region has 20 residues. V gave up 2 bases and J gave up 4 bases; unmatched junction bases: 21. Germline V CDR1 and CDR2: MRHNA, SNTAGT. The CDR3 nucleotides read TGTGCCAGCAGTGACCGATCTGGGCGGGAGGGCCATGGTAGTTGTTACGAGCAGTACTTC. Its translation is CASSDRSGREGHGSCYEQYF.

V usage is TRBV27 and J usage is TRBJ2-7, with 9 bases aligning to TRBD2. Germline trimming cut 7 bases from V and 0 bases from J; bases unmatched to any gene: 4. CDR1 is MNHEY and CDR2 is SMNVEV in the germline V gene (reference sequence). This CDR3 region has 14 residues. The CDR3 spells CASKASGTSYEQYF. DNA for the CDR3: TGTGCCAGCAAGGCTAGCGGGACCTCCTACGAGCAGTACTTC.

This clone was observed once. The rearrangement joins TRBV28 to TRBJ1-1, with D maybe TRBD1 (5 bases). The V and J ends lost 7 bases and 4 bases respectively, with 16 bases between them. Germline V gene lookup returns CDR1 MDHEN and CDR2 SYDVKM. This CDR3 region has 14 residues. As DNA, the CDR3 is TGTGCCAGCACCGTAGCTGGGGCTGGCACTGAAGCTTTCTTT. Translated: CASTVAGAGTEAFF.

The V call is TRBV18, the J call TRBJ2-3, with 10 bases matching TRBD2. Unmatched junction bases numbered 13, after V lost 6 bases and J lost 1 base. Germline lookup yields CDR1 KGHSH and CDR2 LQKENI. The CDR3 runs to 18 residues. CDR3 loop: CASSVLAGLIKGTDTQYF. CDR3 sequence (DNA): TGTGCCAGCTCCGTACTAGCGGGACTGATAAAAGGCACAGATACGCAGTATTTT.

This clone was recorded only once. V and J are TRBV6-1 and TRBJ2-5; a possible D gene is TRBD1 (5 bases). Germline assignment: CDR1 MNHNS and CDR2 SASEGT. V gave up 6 bases and J gave up 0 bases, with 14 bases separating them. The CDR3 is made up of 15 amino acids. CDR3 loop: CASRVVDSYQETQYF. CDR3 coding DNA: TGTGCCAGCAGGGTTGTAGACAGTTACCAAGAGACCCAGTACTTC.

The rearrangement links TRBV6-5 to TRBJ2-3, with 9 positions matching TRBD1. The CDR3 sequence is 15 residues long. CDR1 is MNHEY and CDR2 is SVGAGI in the germline V gene. With V trimmed by 6 bases and J by 2 bases, 6 bases remained unmatched. The CDR3: CASSNRGQATDTQYF. The CDR3 DNA reads as TGTGCCAGCAGCAACAGGGGGCAGGCCACAGATACGCAGTATTTT.

The rearrangement uses TRBV7-3 and TRBJ2-3, with 10 positions matching TRBD2. With V trimmed by 3 bases and J by 1 base, 1 base remained unmatched. The CDR3 is 15 amino acids. Germline V gene sequence: CDR1 SGHTA, CDR2 FQGTGA. In DNA, the CDR3 is TGTGCCAGCAGCTTTACTAGCGGGGGCACAGATACGCAGTATTTT. This codes for CASSFTSGGTDTQYF.

The chain combines TRBV4-1 with TRBJ2-7, with 9 nucleotides matching TRBD1. Trimming removed 5 bases from V and 3 bases from J; junction bases left unmatched: 5. Germline CDR1 and CDR2: MGHRA and YSYEKL. The CDR3 runs 14 residues. In DNA, the CDR3 is TGCGCCAGCAGCTCGGGACAGGGAAACTACGAGCAGTACTTC. The encoded protein is CASSSGQGNYEQYF.

The chain carries TRBV7-2 and TRBJ1-2, with TRBD1 matching over 9 bases. Germline CDR1 SGHTA, CDR2 FQGNSA. The ends lost 1 base at V and 1 base at J; junction bases unmatched: 1. The CDR3 extends over 15 amino acids. CDR3 bases: TGTGCCAGCAGCTTAGTGGGACAGGGTAACTATGGCTACACCTTC. It specifies CASSLVGQGNYGYTF.

The V call is TRBV25-1, the J call TRBJ2-7, with TRBD1 matching 8 bases. This CDR3 is 14 amino acids long. Germline V gene lookup returns CDR1 MGHDK and CDR2 SYGVNS. Losses at the gene ends were 5 bases for V and 2 bases for J; bases not matched to a gene: 5. CDR3 nucleotide sequence: TGTGCCAGCAGTCAAGGGACAGGCACCTACGAGCAGTACTTC. Its protein is CASSQGTGTYEQYF.

The chain has TRBV6-5 and TRBJ2-7; no reliable D call. The CDR3 totals 16 residues. Looked up from germline, CDR1 is MNHEY and CDR2 is SVGAGI. V was cut by 0 bases and J by 2 bases, with 14 bases left in between. For the CDR3, the DNA is TGTGCCAGCAGTTACTCGACTTCGGGTACCCCCTACGAGCAGTACTTC. Translated, it gives CASSYSTSGTPYEQYF.